These 11 T cell receptor beta chains share one sample of origin, sequenced in a study of cytomegalovirus exposure and HLA in healthy donors. Use of 60 Vbeta and 13 Jbeta primers characterized the PCR. Produced via immunoSEQ multiplex PCR; TCRdb's table is partial and in-frame only. The sample consists of approximately 35,000 clones, approximately 80% of them appearing once. Sample: PBMCs. The receptor source for this set is a woman aged 18-29 years in good health and CMV-seronegative.

This chain connects TRBV6-5 to TRBJ2-2; D may be TRBD1 (6 bases). This CDR3 has 14 amino acids. Germline CDR1 is MNHEY and CDR2 is SVGAGI. Deletions cut 6 bases from V and 9 bases from J, with 17 bases between. The CDR3 loop is CASSRDINRWELFF. The CDR3 DNA is TGTGCCAGCAGCCGGGACATAAACCGGTGGGAGCTGTTTTTT.

V gene TRBV27 combines with J gene TRBJ1-1; D unresolved. The germline gives CDR1 MNHEY, CDR2 SMNVEV (reference sequence). The V and J ends lost 3 bases and 2 bases respectively, with 10 bases between them. The CDR3 consists of 14 residues. DNA for the CDR3: TGTGCCAGCAGTTTCCAGCGGGGTAACACTGAAGCTTTCTTT. It yields the protein CASSFQRGNTEAFF.

The chain employs TRBV28 and TRBJ1-4; tentative D call: TRBD1 (5 bases). The CDR3 spans 19 residues. The germline V gene encodes CDR1 MDHEN and CDR2 SYDVKM. V lost 0 bases, J lost 5 bases, and 22 bases lay in between. The CDR3 DNA reads as TGTGCCAGCAGTTTATGGGGGGGTTGTGGGAAAGAAGGGAATGAAAAACTGTTTTTT. Translating it yields CASSLWGGCGKEGNEKLFF.

J is TRBJ2-4 and V is TRBV15; D unclear. Trimming pared 0 bases from V and 0 bases from J, leaving 18 bases between. The CDR3 is 19 amino acids. CDR1 and CDR2 (germline): LNHNV, YYDKDF (reference sequence). The CDR3 is CATSRDGSYTTGAKNIQYF. The CDR3 DNA is TGTGCCACCAGCAGAGATGGTTCGTATACTACCGGAGCCAAAAACATTCAGTACTTC.

J is TRBJ2-6 and V is TRBV5-1, with D perhaps matching TRBD2 (6 bases). The germline gives CDR1 SGHRS, CDR2 YFSETQ. The V end lost 4 bases, the J end lost 9 bases, and 14 bases lay between the germline ends. This CDR3 spans 14 amino acids. CDR3 coding DNA: TGCGCCAGCAGCCCGTTGGGAGGAGGCAACGTCCTGACTTTC. As protein: CASSPLGGGNVLTF.

This clone was recorded a few times. The gene calls are TRBV6-4 and TRBJ2-1, with D perhaps matching TRBD2 (6 bases). This CDR3 contains 16 residues. V was cut by 0 bases and J by 3 bases, with 12 bases left in between. CDR1 is MRHNA, CDR2 SNTAGT, per germline. The CDR3 sequence is CASSDSGGTGYNEQFF. CDR3 in DNA: TGTGCCAGCAGTGACTCCGGAGGGACGGGCTACAATGAGCAGTTCTTC.

This clone occurred a few times. V usage is TRBV4-3 and J usage is TRBJ2-7, with TRBD1 as a possible D gene (6 bases). Germline CDR1 and CDR2: LGHNA and YSLEER. The V gene lost 2 bases and the J gene lost 2 bases, with 10 bases spanning the gap. The CDR3 length is 14 residues. This chain's CDR3 is CASSQSTGTYEQYF. CDR3 DNA sequence: TGCGCCAGCAGCCAATCCACAGGGACCTACGAGCAGTACTTC.

The rearrangement joins TRBV15 to TRBJ2-2; possibly TRBD1 for D (6 bases). The ends were cut back, 1 base at V and 7 bases at J, with 10 bases in the middle. CDR1 LNHNV and CDR2 YYDKDF come from the germline V gene (reference sequence). CDR3 length: 14 amino acids. The CDR3 region is CATSRGTGNGELFF. In nucleotides, the CDR3 is TGTGCCACCAGCAGAGGTACAGGGAACGGGGAGCTGTTTTTT.

CDR3 amino acids: CASSQALAGVYNEQFF. In DNA, the CDR3 is TGCGCCAGCAGCCAAGCGCTAGCGGGGGTATACAATGAGCAGTTCTTC. The rearrangement joins TRBV4-3 to TRBJ2-1; 10 bases match TRBD2. This CDR3 has 16 amino acids. Germline V gives CDR1 LGHNA, CDR2 YSLEER. J lost 4 bases, V lost 1 base, and 4 bases had no gene match.

This clone came up once. V is TRBV6-5 and J is TRBJ1-2; 7 bases fit TRBD1. V lost 7 bases and J lost 4; bases outside the gene matches: 9. The CDR3 spans 14 residues. Germline V gene lookup returns CDR1 MNHEY and CDR2 SVGAGI. CDR3 sequence (DNA): TGTGCCAGCAAAGAGGGGGCGGCCATCTATGGCTACACCTTC. It translates to CASKEGAAIYGYTF.

This chain uses TRBV4-3 with TRBJ2-6; perhaps TRBD1 as D (6 bases). Germline V gives CDR1 LGHNA, CDR2 YSLEER. The CDR3 loop spans 18 amino acids. V was cut by 1 base and J by 1 base, with 14 bases left in between. CDR3 loop: CASSQAAPGESGANVLTF. CDR3 coding DNA: TGCGCCAGCAGCCAAGCGGCCCCAGGGGAATCTGGGGCCAACGTCCTGACTTTC.